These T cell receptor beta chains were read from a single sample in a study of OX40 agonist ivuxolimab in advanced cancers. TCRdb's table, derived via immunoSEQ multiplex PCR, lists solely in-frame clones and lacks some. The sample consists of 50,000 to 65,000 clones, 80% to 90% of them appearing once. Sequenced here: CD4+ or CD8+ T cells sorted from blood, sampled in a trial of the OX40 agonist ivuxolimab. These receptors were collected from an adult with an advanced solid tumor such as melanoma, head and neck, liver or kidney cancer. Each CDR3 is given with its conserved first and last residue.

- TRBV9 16 CASSSVRLAGVPEQYF
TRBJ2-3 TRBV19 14 CASTSGGAADTQYF
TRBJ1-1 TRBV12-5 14 CAKSPDRLNTEAFF
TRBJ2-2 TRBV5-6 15 CASSLLAGAGGELFF
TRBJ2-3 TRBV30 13 CAWMRGGTDTQYF
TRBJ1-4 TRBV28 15 CASSLQTGAGEKLFF
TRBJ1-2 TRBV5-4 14 CASSLEDRAYGYTF
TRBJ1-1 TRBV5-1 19 CASSLFRADNSRGNTEAFF
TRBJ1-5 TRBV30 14 CAWTPGQVNQPQHF
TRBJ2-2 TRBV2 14 CASSEVSGTGELFF
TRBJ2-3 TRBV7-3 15 CASSLLGLGTDTQYF
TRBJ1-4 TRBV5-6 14 CASRKQGTNEKLFF
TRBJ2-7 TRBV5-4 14 CASSPGQVSYEQYF
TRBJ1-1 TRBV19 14 CASSIGRGPTEAFF
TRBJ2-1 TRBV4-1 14 CASRPGLGGDEQFF